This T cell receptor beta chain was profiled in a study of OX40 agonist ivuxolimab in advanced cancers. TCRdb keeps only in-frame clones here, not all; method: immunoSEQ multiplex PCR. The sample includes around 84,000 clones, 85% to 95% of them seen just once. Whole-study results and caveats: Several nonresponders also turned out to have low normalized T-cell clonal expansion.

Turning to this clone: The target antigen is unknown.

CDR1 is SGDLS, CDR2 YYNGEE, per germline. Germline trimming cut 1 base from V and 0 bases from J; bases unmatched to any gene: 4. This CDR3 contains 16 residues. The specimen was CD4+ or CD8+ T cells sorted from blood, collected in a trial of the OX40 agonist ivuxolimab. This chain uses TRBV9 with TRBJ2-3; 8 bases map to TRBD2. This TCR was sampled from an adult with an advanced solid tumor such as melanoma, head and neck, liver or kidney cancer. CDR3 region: CASSVHGGASTDTQYF. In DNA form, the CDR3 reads TGTGCCAGCAGCGTACACGGGGGGGCTAGCACAGATACGCAGTATTTT.